This T cell receptor beta chain appears in the sequencing data of a study of Ad26.COV2.S vaccination and SARS-CoV-2 variants. Notes on the study in general: It is possible that the TCR breadth and depth analyses underestimated the total T cell responses.

Assay used: immunoSEQ multiplex PCR; TCRdb lists only in-frame clones, some missing. The top ten hold roughly a tenth of the sample, which has about 220,000 clones, approximately 88% seen once. The ends were cut back, 1 base at V and 4 bases at J, with 11 bases in the middle. CDR3 length: 14 amino acids. Germline V CDR1 and CDR2: LNHNV, YYDKDF (reference sequence). Regarding this clone: Antigen unknown.

The treatment: around 19 received Ad26.COV2.S at low or high dose, single or two shots; roughly 5 received placebo; per-sample allocation not given. Collection of samples fell on day 63 after the first vaccine or placebo injection. The chain employs TRBV15 and TRBJ2-7, with D possibly being TRBD1 (5 bases). The source material was peripheral blood, sampled in a trial of Ad26.COV2.S vaccine versus placebo. The TCR comes from a person between 18 and 59 years old who received the Ad26.COV2.S COVID-19 vaccine or a placebo. The CDR3 DNA reads as TGTGCCACCAGCAGAGTTGACAGCCAATACGAGCAGTACTTC. Its protein is CATSRVDSQYEQYF.